These 14 T cell receptor beta chains share one sample of origin, sequenced in a study of CD8+ T cells in alopecia areata. The sequencing template was cDNA reverse transcribed from extracted RNA. Profiled with immunoSEQ multiplex PCR; TCRdb holds only in-frame clones, not every one. The sample includes about 70,000 clones, 45% to 50% of them seen just once. The sample consisted of CD8+ T cells sorted from blood, taken at week 0. Receptor source: a human donor with alopecia areata.

The rearrangement joins TRBV4-1 to TRBJ1-3; D unresolved. Per germline, CDR1 MGHRA and CDR2 YSYEKL. V gave up 6 bases and J gave up 8 bases, with 20 bases separating them. This CDR3 region has 15 residues. CDR3 DNA sequence: TGCGCCAGCAGTCCTGCGGGCCAGCGCGGGGACACCATATATTTT. As protein: CASSPAGQRGDTIYF.

By sample fraction, this clone is large. The chain is built from TRBV21-1 and TRBJ2-6; TRBD2, as called in the table, went unchecked against the DNA. TRBV21-1 corresponds to a pseudogene. The CDR3 loop spans 9 amino acids. This chain's CDR3 is CATRDFLTF. CDR3 coding DNA: TGTGCCACCAGGGACTTCCTGACTTTC.

The chain recombines TRBV27 with TRBJ2-6; D is perhaps TRBD2 (6 bases). From germline, CDR1 is MNHEY and CDR2 SMNVEV (reference sequence). V was shortened by 3 bases and J by 0 bases, with 6 bases between the two germline ends. The CDR3 length is 15 residues. Here the CDR3 DNA reads TGTGCCAGCAGTTTGGGGGGCTCTGGGGCCAACGTCCTGACTTTC. Translation gives CASSLGGSGANVLTF.

The V gene is TRBV27, the J gene TRBJ2-1; D ambiguous. The germline V gene encodes CDR1 MNHEY and CDR2 SMNVEV (reference sequence). V lost 5 bases to trimming and J lost 1 base, with 12 bases between them. This CDR3 region has 15 residues. CDR3 in DNA: TGTGCCAGCAGTACGACACGACGGTCCTACAATGAGCAGTTCTTC. Encoded protein: CASSTTRRSYNEQFF.

This clone was counted only a few times. The chain carries TRBV29-1 and TRBJ2-2; no reliable D call. Deletions cut 1 base from V and 4 bases from J, with 4 bases between. Germline assignment: CDR1 SQVTM and CDR2 ANQGSEA. The CDR3 is 12 amino acids. CDR3 sequence reads: CSVEGTTGELFF. The CDR3, as DNA: TGCAGCGTTGAAGGGACCACCGGGGAGCTGTTTTTT.

In this sample, this clone turned up a few times. The chain joins TRBV19 to TRBJ2-1, with 7 nucleotides matching TRBD2. J was trimmed by 4 bases and V by 3 bases; bases with no gene match: 6. Germline V lookup: CDR1 LNHDA, CDR2 SQIVND (reference sequence). The CDR3 is made up of 15 amino acids. The CDR3 nucleotides read TGTGCCAGTAGTATCCGCGGGAGTGGATACAATGAGCAGTTCTTC. It specifies CASSIRGSGYNEQFF.

As regards this clone: This likely came from a read error, as a far larger clone is one base away. The sample holds other DNA sequences that translate to the same CDR3. The chain recombines TRBV11-2 with TRBJ2-1; 8 nucleotides match TRBD2. With V trimmed by 5 bases and J by 2 bases, 5 bases remained unmatched. Germline loops: CDR1 SGHAT, CDR2 FQNNGV. This CDR3 contains 15 residues. The DNA of the CDR3 is TGTGCCAGCAGCCAAGGACTAGCCCCCTACAATGAGCAGTTCTTC. Its protein product is CASSQGLAPYNEQFF.

The chain joins TRBV11-2 to TRBJ1-2; 8 bases are shared with TRBD1. This CDR3 has 16 amino acids. Germline V gives CDR1 SGHAT, CDR2 FQNNGV. Trimming cost V 3 bases and J 0 bases; bases outside gene matches: 6. CDR3 in DNA: TGTGCCAGCAGCTTGACAGGGGCCCTTACTAACTATGGCTACACCTTC. Amino acid sequence: CASSLTGALTNYGYTF.

As regards this clone: This is likely a read error, given that the CDR3 carries no conserved phenylalanine or tryptophan at its end. The limits of the CDR3 on the DNA are not certain, so only TCRdb's listed CDR3 is given. The rearrangement links TRBV7-9 to TRBJ2-2; TRBD2, the table's D call, was not compared with the DNA. The germline CDR1 and CDR2 sequences are SEHNR and FQNEAQ (reference sequence). The CDR3 contains 16 residues when both ends are counted. CDR3 loop: CASSAFGTSLSGELFV.

This clone was seen more than once but under ten times. This sequence joins TRBV7-3 and TRBJ2-3; possibly TRBD2 for D (6 bases). This CDR3 has 13 residues. Trimming left V 5 bases short and J 6 bases short, with 12 bases between. In germline, CDR1 is SGHTA, CDR2 FQGTGA. Written as DNA, the CDR3 is TGTGCCAGCAGCCTAGCGAGCGGTGATACGCAGTATTTT. Translation gives CASSLASGDTQYF.

This clone appeared a few times. The rearrangement uses TRBV27 and TRBJ2-6; weak D call: TRBD1 (6 bases). CDR1 is MNHEY, CDR2 SMNVEV, per germline (reference sequence). This CDR3 is built from 14 residues. V was clipped by 6 bases and J by 2 bases, with 8 bases between them. Written as DNA, the CDR3 is TGTGCCAGCAGGAAGGGGGCTGGGGCCAACGTCCTGACTTTC. Its protein product is CASRKGAGANVLTF.

The chain combines TRBV9 with TRBJ2-5, with D possibly called TRBD1 or TRBD2 (6 bases each). This CDR3 spans 15 amino acids. Germline V lookup: CDR1 SGDLS, CDR2 YYNGEE. With 0 bases removed from V and 5 bases from J, the gap between germline ends came to 14 bases. Here the CDR3 DNA reads TGTGCCAGCAGCGTAGTAGGGGGGAGTCAGGAGACCCAGTACTTC. Translated, it gives CASSVVGGSQETQYF.

The table lists this clone with many counts. The gene calls are TRBV7-9 and TRBJ2-1; a weak D match, TRBD2 (5 bases). There are 15 residues in the CDR3. V was clipped by 5 bases and J by 2 bases, with 13 bases between them. Per germline, CDR1 SEHNR and CDR2 FQNEAQ (reference sequence). The CDR3 protein is CASSPPAAAYNEQFF. CDR3 sequence (DNA): TGTGCCAGCAGCCCCCCAGCGGCCGCCTACAATGAGCAGTTCTTC.

The chain has TRBV30 and TRBJ2-1, with TRBD2 matching 12 bases. Trimming at V came to 3 bases and at J to 4 bases, leaving 10 bases not matched to a gene. Germline-derived CDR1 and CDR2 are GTSNPN and SVGIG (reference sequence). The CDR3 is 17 residues long. The CDR3: CAWRGELAGGTYNEQFF. The CDR3, as DNA: TGTGCCTGGAGAGGGGAACTAGCGGGAGGTACTTACAATGAGCAGTTCTTC.